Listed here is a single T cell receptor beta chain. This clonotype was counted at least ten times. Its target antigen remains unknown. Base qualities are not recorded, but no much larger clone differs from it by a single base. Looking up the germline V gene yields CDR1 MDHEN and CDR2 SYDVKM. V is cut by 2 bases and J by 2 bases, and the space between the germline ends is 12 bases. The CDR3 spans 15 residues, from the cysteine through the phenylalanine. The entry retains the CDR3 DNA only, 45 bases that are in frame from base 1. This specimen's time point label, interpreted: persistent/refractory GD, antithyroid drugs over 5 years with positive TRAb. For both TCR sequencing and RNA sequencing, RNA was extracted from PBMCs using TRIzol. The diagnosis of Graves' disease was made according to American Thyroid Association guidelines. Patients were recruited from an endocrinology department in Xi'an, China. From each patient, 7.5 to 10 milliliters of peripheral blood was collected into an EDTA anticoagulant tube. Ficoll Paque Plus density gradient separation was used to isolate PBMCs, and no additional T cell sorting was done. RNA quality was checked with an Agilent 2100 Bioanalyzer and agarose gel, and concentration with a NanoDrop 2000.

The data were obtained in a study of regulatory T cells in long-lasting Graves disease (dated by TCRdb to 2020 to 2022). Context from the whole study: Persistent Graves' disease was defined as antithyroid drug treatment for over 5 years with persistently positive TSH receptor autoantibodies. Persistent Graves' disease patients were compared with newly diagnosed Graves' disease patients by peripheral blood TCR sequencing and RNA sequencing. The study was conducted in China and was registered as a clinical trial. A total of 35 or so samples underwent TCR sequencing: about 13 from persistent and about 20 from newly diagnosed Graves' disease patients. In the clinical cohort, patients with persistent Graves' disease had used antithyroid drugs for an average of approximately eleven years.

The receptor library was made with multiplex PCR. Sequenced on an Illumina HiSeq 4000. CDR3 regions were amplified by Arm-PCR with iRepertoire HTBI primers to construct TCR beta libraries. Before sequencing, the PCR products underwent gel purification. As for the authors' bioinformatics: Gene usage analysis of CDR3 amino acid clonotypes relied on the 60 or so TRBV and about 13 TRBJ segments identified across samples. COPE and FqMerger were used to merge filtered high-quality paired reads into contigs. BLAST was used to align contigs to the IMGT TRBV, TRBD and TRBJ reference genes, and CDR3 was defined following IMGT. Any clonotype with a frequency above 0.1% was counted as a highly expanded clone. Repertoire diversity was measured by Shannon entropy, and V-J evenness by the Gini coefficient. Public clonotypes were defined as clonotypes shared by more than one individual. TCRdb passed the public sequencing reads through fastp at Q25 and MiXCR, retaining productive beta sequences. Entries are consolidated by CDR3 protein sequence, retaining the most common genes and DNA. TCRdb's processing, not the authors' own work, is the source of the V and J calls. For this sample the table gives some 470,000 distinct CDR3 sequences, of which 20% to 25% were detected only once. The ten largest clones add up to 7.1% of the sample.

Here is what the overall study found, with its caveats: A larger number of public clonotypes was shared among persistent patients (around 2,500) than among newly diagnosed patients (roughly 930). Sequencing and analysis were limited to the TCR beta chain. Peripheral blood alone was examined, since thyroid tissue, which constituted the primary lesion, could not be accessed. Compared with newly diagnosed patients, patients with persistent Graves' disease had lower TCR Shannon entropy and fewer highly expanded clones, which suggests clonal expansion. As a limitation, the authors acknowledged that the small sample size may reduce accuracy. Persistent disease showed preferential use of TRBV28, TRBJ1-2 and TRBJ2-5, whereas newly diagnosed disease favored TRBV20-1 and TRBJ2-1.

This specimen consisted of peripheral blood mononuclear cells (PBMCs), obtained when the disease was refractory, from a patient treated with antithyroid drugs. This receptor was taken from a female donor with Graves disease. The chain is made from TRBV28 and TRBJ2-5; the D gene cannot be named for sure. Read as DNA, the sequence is TGTGCCAGCAGTTTACTGCAGGAGTCACAAGAGACCCAGTACTTC. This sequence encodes CASSLLQESQETQYF.